The 16 T cell receptor beta chains given below trace back to one sample, sequenced in a study of blood T cell repertoires in COVID-19. The data were produced by immunoSEQ multiplex PCR, yet TCRdb's version contains in-frame clones alone and is incomplete. The sample lists about 300,000 clones, more than 75% seen once, with about 4.1% in the top ten. The source material was PBMCs or T cells enriched from blood (not recorded which). The receptors come from a man aged 25-40 years who had recovered from COVID-19.

The V call is TRBV5-1, the J call TRBJ1-4, with 7 bases that match TRBD1. Per germline, CDR1 SGHRS and CDR2 YFSETQ. This CDR3 spans 15 amino acids. V shed 3 bases, J shed 3 bases, and the junction held 5 bases outside the gene matches. CDR3 loop: CASSSRQGSNEKLFF. The CDR3 DNA follows: TGCGCCAGCAGCTCCAGACAGGGCTCTAATGAAAAACTGTTTTTT.

J is TRBJ2-1 and V is TRBV11-2; D might be TRBD2 (6 bases). V was shortened by 5 bases and J by 8 bases, with 22 bases between the two germline ends. Germline values: CDR1 SGHAT, CDR2 FQNNGV. CDR3 length equals 16 residues. CDR3 sequence: CASSPGLFPEIDEQFF. In DNA form, the CDR3 reads TGTGCCAGCAGCCCGGGACTGTTCCCCGAGATCGATGAGCAGTTCTTC.

The count of this clone is one. The rearrangement uses TRBV2 and TRBJ2-2; 7 nucleotides line up with TRBD1. This CDR3 is built from 14 residues. CDR1 and CDR2 (germline): SNHLY, FYNNEI. V was pared by 6 bases and J by 4 bases, with 5 bases of the junction left unmatched. The CDR3: CASRPTGSTGELFF. CDR3 coding DNA: TGTGCCAGCAGACCGACAGGGAGCACCGGGGAGCTGTTTTTT. The full variable domain, its missing parts supplied by reference TRBV2 and TRBJ2-2, is EPEVTQTPSHQVTQMGQEVILRCVPISNHLYFYWYRQILGQKVEFLVSFYNNEISEKSEIFDDQFSVERPDGSNFTLKIRSTKLEDSAMYFCASRPTGSTGELFFGEGSRLTVL.

The CDR3 DNA reads as TGTGCCACACAGGGTGCTGGGGCCAACGTCCTGACTTTC. Amino acids: CATQGAGANVLTF. V usage is TRBV25-1 and J usage is TRBJ2-6; tentatively, D is TRBD1 (6 bases). Trimming shortened V by 10 bases and J by 2 bases, and 9 bases separated the two germline ends. The CDR3 runs to 13 residues. CDR1 is MGHDK, CDR2 SYGVNS, per germline.

The chain carries TRBV2 and TRBJ1-4; D gene uncertain. Germline V gene lookup returns CDR1 SNHLY and CDR2 FYNNEI. V was shortened by 8 bases and J by 0 bases, with 16 bases between the two germline ends. The CDR3 has 16 residues. CDR3 nucleotides: TGTGCCAGCTCCGGGCGCTCGGGATCAACTAATGAAAAACTGTTTTTT. It specifies CASSGRSGSTNEKLFF.

The chain joins TRBV7-9 to TRBJ2-7; 7 bases are shared with TRBD1. The trim removed 5 bases at V and 5 bases at J, leaving 9 bases unmatched. Germline CDR1 SEHNR, CDR2 FQNEAQ (reference sequence). The CDR3 is 14 amino acids. Here the CDR3 DNA reads TGTGCCAGCAGCCCAACAGGGGTATACGACGAGCAGTACTTC. It is translated as CASSPTGVYDEQYF.

The genes are TRBV7-9 and TRBJ2-7; 9 bases line up with TRBD1. The CDR3 totals 15 residues. V lost 5 bases to trimming and J lost 3 bases; unmatched junction nucleotides: 8. The germline V gene encodes CDR1 SEHNR and CDR2 FQNEAQ (reference sequence). The CDR3 DNA reads TGTGCCAGCAGCAATCCGGGACAGGGCTTCTACGAGCAGTACTTC. It yields the protein CASSNPGQGFYEQYF.

This rearrangement joins TRBV7-8 to TRBJ2-7; D may be TRBD1 (6 bases). Germline lookup yields CDR1 SGHVS and CDR2 FQNEAQ. This CDR3 comprises 15 residues. Trimming shortened V by 0 bases and J by 5 bases, and 14 bases separated the two germline ends. The CDR3 sequence: CASSLANTGIHEQYF. The DNA for the CDR3 is TGTGCCAGCAGCTTAGCGAATACAGGGATTCACGAGCAGTACTTC.

The rearrangement links TRBV5-1 to TRBJ2-1; 12 positions agree with TRBD2. Unmatched junction bases numbered 3, after V lost 0 bases and J lost 8 bases. This CDR3 region has 15 residues. CDR1 is SGHRS and CDR2 is YFSETQ in the germline V gene. The CDR3 sequence is CASSLGLAGVDEQFF. DNA of the CDR3: TGCGCCAGCAGCTTGGGACTAGCGGGAGTGGATGAGCAGTTCTTC.

This clone was seen just once. The rearrangement links TRBV6-5 to TRBJ2-7; tentative D call: TRBD2 (5 bases). Germline CDR1 is MNHEY and CDR2 is SVGAGI. V was pared by 2 bases and J by 5 bases, with 13 bases between. The CDR3 runs to 14 residues. The DNA of the CDR3 is TGTGCCAGCAGTTACACGGGGAATGGCGACGAGCAGTACTTC. This sequence encodes CASSYTGNGDEQYF.

V usage is TRBV19 and J usage is TRBJ1-2; no reliable D call. Trimming left V 3 bases short and J 2 bases short, with 7 bases between. Per the germline V gene, CDR1 is LNHDA and CDR2 is SQIVND (reference sequence). This CDR3 is 13 amino acids long. Written as DNA, the CDR3 is TGTGCCAGTAGTATCCGGCGGAACTATGGCTACACCTTC. This translates into CASSIRRNYGYTF.

The rearrangement uses TRBV7-6 and TRBJ2-7; 9 nucleotides line up with TRBD2. V trimming: 3 bases; J trimming: 3 bases; junction bases outside the gene matches: 6. The length of the CDR3 is 15 residues. CDR1 is SGHVS and CDR2 is FNYEAQ in the germline V gene. The CDR3 protein is CASSLLTSGHYEQYF. The CDR3 DNA is TGTGCCAGCAGCTTGCTGACTAGCGGCCACTACGAGCAGTACTTC.

This rearrangement joins TRBV11-3 to TRBJ2-7; 7 bases are a match to TRBD2. Looked up from germline, CDR1 is SGHNT and CDR2 is YENEEA. The CDR3 extends over 14 amino acids. After removal of 4 bases from V and 2 bases from J, the junction contained 5 bases not matched to a gene. CDR3 sequence reads: CASSSGGTTYEQYF. In nucleotides, the CDR3 is TGTGCCAGCAGCTCGGGCGGGACTACCTACGAGCAGTACTTC.

This clone came up a few times. This sequence joins TRBV19 and TRBJ1-1; perhaps TRBD1 as D (5 bases). V was shortened by 7 bases and J by 0 bases, with 15 bases between the two germline ends. CDR3 length: 15 residues. The germline CDR1 and CDR2 sequences are LNHDA and SQIVND (reference sequence). The CDR3 DNA is TGTGCCAGTAAACAGACAGCCTACTTGAACACTGAAGCTTTCTTT. Translation: CASKQTAYLNTEAFF. The variable domain in full, with the rest retrieved from reference TRBV19 and TRBJ1-1, is DGGITQSPKYLFRKEGQNVTLSCEQNLNHDAMYWYRQDPGQGLRLIYYSQIVNDFQKGDIAEGYSVSREKKESFPLTVTSAQKNPTAFYLCASKQTAYLNTEAFFGQGTRLTVV.

This sequence joins TRBV29-1 and TRBJ2-3; D call uncertain. V lost 0 bases and J 1 base, leaving 8 bases between the germline ends. This CDR3 has 14 residues. Looked up from germline, CDR1 is SQVTM and CDR2 is ANQGSEA. The CDR3 coding sequence is TGCAGCGTTGAAGATCCCCAGGGCACAGATACGCAGTATTTT. This gives the protein CSVEDPQGTDTQYF.

V and J are TRBV6-2 or TRBV6-3 and TRBJ1-2; TRBD1 agrees at 8 bases. Germline V gene lookup returns CDR1 MNHEY and CDR2 SVGEGT. The junction had 7 bases not matched to a gene; V was cut back by 5 bases and J by 2 bases. The CDR3 spans 15 residues. CDR3 in DNA: TGTGCCAGCAGTGACCCGGGACAGGTCAACTATGGCTACACCTTC. This gives the protein CASSDPGQVNYGYTF.